This is a list of T cell receptor beta chains from one sample in a study of blood T cell repertoires in COVID-19. Assay used: immunoSEQ multiplex PCR; TCRdb lists only in-frame clones, some missing. The table records more than 350,000 clones, approximately 89% of them present only once. Input material: peripheral blood. All receptors come from a woman aged 30 to 39 with COVID-19, enrolled during active disease. The CDR3 runs from the conserved cysteine through the conserved F or W. The D gene is left open where the match is weak. Clone size, where shown, is once, few, many, or a class for clones that have expanded.

>15|TRBJ2-1|TRBV15|once|.
CATSTRKGGVNEQFF
TGTGCCACCAGCACGCGGAAGGGCGGGGTAAATGAGCAGTTCTTC
>12|TRBJ2-5|TRBV12-3/TRBV12-4|.|.
CASSSSRETQYF
TGTGCCAGCAGTTCCTCGCGGGAGACCCAGTACTTC
>16|TRBJ2-7|TRBV7-6|.|TRBD2
CASSSRGLAGENEQYF
TGTGCCAGCAGCTCTCGGGGACTAGCGGGAGAGAACGAGCAGTACTTC
>16|TRBJ1-1|TRBV18|.|TRBD1
CASSPPIGTGNTEAFF
TGTGCCAGCTCACCACCCATCGGGACAGGAAACACTGAAGCTTTCTTT
>15|TRBJ1-2|TRBV15|.|TRBD1
CATSRDPGTGVGYTF
TGTGCCACCAGCAGAGATCCCGGGACAGGGGTCGGCTACACCTTC
>13|TRBJ2-3|TRBV5-1|.|.
CASSSVGTDTQYF
TGCGCCAGCAGCTCGGTAGGCACAGATACGCAGTATTTT
>16|TRBJ2-7|TRBV10-3|few|TRBD1
CAISEWVQGAFHEQYF
TGTGCCATCAGTGAGTGGGTTCAGGGGGCCTTTCACGAGCAGTACTTC
>11|TRBJ1-1|TRBV29-1|.|TRBD1
CSVGQGSEAFF
TGCAGCGTGGGACAGGGGAGTGAAGCTTTCTTT
>13|TRBJ2-2|TRBV12-3/TRBV12-4|once|.
CAHGVGNTGELFF
TGTGCCCACGGAGTAGGGAACACCGGGGAGCTGTTTTTT
>15|TRBJ1-3|TRBV30|.|TRBD1
CAWSVGQGAGNTIYF
TGTGCCTGGAGTGTAGGGCAGGGGGCTGGAAACACCATATATTTT
>15|TRBJ2-7|TRBV5-4|.|TRBD1
CASSLGGTGFYEQYF
TGTGCCAGCAGCTTGGGGGGGACAGGGTTTTACGAGCAGTACTTC
>15|TRBJ2-5|TRBV30|.|.
CAWSVGTSYRETQYF
TGTGCCTGGAGTGTTGGGACATCCTACCGAGAGACCCAGTACTTC
>14|TRBJ2-5|TRBV5-1|.|.
CASSLGGGRQTQYF
TGCGCCAGCAGCCTAGGGGGAGGGCGACAGACCCAGTACTTC
>13|TRBJ2-2|TRBV5-1|few|.
CASRQTVTGELFF
TGCGCCAGCCGACAGACGGTCACCGGGGAGCTGTTTTTT
>15|TRBJ1-6|TRBV5-6|.|.
CASSFQGTYNSPLHF
TGTGCCAGCAGCTTTCAGGGAACCTATAATTCACCCCTCCACTTT